This T cell receptor beta chain was identified during a study of monozygotic twins with inflammatory bowel disease. TCRdb re-analyzed the 5' RACE reads; it lists each CDR3 protein once, without DNA. The listing records more than 300,000 distinct CDR3 sequences. This CDR3 has 16 residues. The origin of this receptor is a human donor with ulcerative colitis or Crohn's disease, or a healthy co-twin of an affected twin (not recorded which). The genes are TRBV12-3 or TRBV12-4 and TRBJ2-3; absent DNA, TCRdb's TRBD1 call cannot be checked. Sequenced material: blood. CDR3: CASSLLGQPSTGTQYF.